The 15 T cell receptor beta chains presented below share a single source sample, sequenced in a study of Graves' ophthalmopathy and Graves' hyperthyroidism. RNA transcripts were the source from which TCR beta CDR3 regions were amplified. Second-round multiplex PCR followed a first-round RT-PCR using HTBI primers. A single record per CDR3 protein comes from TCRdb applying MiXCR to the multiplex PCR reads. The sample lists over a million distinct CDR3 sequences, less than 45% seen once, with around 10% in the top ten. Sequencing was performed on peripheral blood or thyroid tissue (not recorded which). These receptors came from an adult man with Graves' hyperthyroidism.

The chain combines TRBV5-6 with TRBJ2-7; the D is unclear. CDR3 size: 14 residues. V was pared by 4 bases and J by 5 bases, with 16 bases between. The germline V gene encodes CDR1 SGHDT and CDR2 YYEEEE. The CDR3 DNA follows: TGTGCCAGCAGCCTGTACAACACGGTGGACGAGCAGTACTTC. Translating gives CASSLYNTVDEQYF.

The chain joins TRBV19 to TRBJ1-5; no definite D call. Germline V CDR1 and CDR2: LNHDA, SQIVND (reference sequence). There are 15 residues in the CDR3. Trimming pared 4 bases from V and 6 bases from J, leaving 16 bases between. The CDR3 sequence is CASSTPRGFRQPQHF. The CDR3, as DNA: TGTGCCAGTAGTACACCCCGGGGTTTTCGTCAGCCCCAGCATTTT.

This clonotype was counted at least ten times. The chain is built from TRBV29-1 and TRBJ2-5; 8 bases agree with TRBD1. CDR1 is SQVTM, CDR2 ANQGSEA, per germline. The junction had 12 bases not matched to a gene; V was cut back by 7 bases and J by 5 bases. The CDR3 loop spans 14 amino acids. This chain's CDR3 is CSDRQGSLGETQYF. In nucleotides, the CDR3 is TGCAGCGATAGACAGGGGTCGTTGGGGGAGACCCAGTACTTC.

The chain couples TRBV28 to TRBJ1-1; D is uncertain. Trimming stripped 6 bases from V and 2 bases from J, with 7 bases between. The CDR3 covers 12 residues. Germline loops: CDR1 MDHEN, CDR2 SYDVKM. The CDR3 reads CASRSENTEAFF. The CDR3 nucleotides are TGTGCCAGCAGATCGGAAAACACTGAAGCTTTCTTT.

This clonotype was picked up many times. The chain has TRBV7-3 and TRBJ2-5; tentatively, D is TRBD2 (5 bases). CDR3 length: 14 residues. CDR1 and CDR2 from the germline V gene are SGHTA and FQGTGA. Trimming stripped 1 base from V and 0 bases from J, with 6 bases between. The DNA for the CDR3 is TGTGCCAGCAGCTTAAGCGGGTACCAAGAGACCCAGTACTTC. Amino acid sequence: CASSLSGYQETQYF.

CDR3 sequence reads: CASRSYTGDETQYF. CDR3 bases: TGTGCCAGCAGAAGCTACACAGGGGACGAGACCCAGTACTTC. The rearrangement joins TRBV7-3 to TRBJ2-5; 7 bases agree with TRBD1. V trimming: 6 bases; J trimming: 5 bases; junction bases outside the gene matches: 9. This CDR3 has 14 amino acids. The germline V gene encodes CDR1 SGHTA and CDR2 FQGTGA.

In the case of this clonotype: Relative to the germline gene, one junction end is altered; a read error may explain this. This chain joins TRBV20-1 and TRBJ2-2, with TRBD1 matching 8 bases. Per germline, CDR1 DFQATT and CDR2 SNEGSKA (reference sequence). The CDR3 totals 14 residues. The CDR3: CSARPTGDTGEVFF. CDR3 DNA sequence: TGCAGTGCTAGACCGACAGGGGACACCGGGGAGGTGTTTTTT.

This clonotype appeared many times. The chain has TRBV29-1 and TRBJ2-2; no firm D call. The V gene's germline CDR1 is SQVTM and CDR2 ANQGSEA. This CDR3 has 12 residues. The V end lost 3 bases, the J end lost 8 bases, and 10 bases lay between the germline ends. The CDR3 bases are TGCAGCGTTGAGACCCCCCGAGGGGAGCTGTTTTTT. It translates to CSVETPRGELFF.

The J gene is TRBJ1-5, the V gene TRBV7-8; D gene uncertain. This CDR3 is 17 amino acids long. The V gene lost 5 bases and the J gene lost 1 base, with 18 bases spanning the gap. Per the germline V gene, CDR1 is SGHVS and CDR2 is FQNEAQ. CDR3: CASSPELSGSSNQPQHF. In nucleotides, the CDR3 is TGTGCCAGCAGCCCAGAACTCTCAGGTTCGAGCAATCAGCCCCAGCATTTT.

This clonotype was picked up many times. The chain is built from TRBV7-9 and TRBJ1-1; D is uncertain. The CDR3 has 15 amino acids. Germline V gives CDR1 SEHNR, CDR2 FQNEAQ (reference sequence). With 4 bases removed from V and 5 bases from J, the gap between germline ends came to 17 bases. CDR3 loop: CASSSKERAWTEAFF. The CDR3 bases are TGTGCCAGCAGCTCAAAGGAGAGGGCGTGGACTGAAGCTTTCTTT.

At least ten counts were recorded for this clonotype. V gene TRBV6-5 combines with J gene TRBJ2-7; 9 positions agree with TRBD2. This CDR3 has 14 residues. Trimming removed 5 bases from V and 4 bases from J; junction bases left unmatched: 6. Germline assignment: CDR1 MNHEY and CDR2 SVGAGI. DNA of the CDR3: TGTGCCAGCAGTCGGACTAGCGTTCAATACGAGCAGTACTTC. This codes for CASSRTSVQYEQYF.

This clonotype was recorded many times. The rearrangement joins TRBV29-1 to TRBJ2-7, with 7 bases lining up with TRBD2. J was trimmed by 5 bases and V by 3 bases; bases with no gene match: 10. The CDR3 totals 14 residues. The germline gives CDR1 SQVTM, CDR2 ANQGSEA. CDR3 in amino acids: CSVESPSGGDEQYF. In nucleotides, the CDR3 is TGCAGCGTTGAGAGTCCTAGCGGTGGTGACGAGCAGTACTTC.

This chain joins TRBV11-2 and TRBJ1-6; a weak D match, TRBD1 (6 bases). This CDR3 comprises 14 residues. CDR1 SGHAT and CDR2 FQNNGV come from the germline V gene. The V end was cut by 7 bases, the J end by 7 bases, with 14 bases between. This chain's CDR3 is CASTIGQPNSPLHF. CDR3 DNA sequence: TGTGCCAGCACGATCGGACAGCCAAATTCACCCCTCCACTTT.

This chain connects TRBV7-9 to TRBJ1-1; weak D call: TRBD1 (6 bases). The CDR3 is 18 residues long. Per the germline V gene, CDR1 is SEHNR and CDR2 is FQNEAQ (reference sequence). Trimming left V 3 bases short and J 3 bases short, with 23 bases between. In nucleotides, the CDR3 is TGTGCCAGCAGCTTTCGGCTCACAGGGTCTGGGATTGACACTGAAGCTTTCTTT. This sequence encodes CASSFRLTGSGIDTEAFF. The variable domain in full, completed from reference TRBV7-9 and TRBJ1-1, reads DTGVSQNPRHKITKRGQNVTFRCDPISEHNRLYWYRQTLGQGPEFLTYFQNEAQLEKSRLLSDRFSAERPKGSFSTLEIQRTEQGDSAMYLCASSFRLTGSGIDTEAFFGQGTRLTVV.

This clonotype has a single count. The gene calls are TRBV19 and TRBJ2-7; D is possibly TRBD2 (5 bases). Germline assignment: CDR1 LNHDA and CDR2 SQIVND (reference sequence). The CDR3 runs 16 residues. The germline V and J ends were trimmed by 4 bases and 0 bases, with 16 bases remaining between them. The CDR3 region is CASSRDGLSSSYEQYF. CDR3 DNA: TGTGCCAGTAGTAGAGATGGACTCTCGAGCTCCTACGAGCAGTACTTC.